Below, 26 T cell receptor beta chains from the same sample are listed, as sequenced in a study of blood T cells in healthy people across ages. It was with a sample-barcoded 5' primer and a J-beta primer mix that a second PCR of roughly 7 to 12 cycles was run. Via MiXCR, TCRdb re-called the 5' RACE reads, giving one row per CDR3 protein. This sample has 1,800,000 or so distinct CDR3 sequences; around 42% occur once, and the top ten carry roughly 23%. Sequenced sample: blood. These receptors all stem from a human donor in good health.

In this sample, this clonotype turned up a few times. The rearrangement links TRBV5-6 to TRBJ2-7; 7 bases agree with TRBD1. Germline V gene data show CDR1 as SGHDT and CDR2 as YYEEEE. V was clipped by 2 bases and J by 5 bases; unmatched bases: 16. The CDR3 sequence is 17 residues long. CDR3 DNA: TGTGCCAGCAGCTTTTACTCGGGTCCAGGGGGAGTCCACGAGCAGTACTTC. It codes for CASSFYSGPGGVHEQYF.

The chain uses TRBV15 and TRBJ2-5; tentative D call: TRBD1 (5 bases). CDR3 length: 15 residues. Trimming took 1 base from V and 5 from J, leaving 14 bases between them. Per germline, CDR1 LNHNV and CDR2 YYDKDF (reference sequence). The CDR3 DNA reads TGTGCCACCAGCAGAGGACAGAGTCCTGGGGAGACCCAGTACTTC. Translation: CATSRGQSPGETQYF.

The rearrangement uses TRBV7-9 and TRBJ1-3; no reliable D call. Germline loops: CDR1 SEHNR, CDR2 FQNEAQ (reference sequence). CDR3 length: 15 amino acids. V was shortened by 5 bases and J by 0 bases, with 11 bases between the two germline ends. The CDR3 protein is CASSGWTISGNTIYF. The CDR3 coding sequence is TGTGCCAGCAGCGGATGGACGATCTCTGGAAACACCATATATTTT.

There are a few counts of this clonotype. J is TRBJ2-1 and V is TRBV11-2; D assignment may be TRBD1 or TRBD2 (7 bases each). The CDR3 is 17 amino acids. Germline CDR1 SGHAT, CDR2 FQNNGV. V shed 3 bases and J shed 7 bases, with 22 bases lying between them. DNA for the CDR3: TGTGCCAGCAGCTTTGGCTTTAGGGGGCGGGGAGGGAATGAGCAGTTCTTC. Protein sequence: CASSFGFRGRGGNEQFF.

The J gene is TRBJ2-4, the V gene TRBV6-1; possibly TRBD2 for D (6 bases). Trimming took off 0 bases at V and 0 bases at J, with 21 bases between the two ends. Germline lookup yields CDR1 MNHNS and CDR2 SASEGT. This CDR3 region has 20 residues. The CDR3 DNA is TGTGCCAGCAGTGAAGCGAGGGATTATAGACGGAGGGGAGCCAAAAACATTCAGTACTTC. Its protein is CASSEARDYRRRGAKNIQYF.

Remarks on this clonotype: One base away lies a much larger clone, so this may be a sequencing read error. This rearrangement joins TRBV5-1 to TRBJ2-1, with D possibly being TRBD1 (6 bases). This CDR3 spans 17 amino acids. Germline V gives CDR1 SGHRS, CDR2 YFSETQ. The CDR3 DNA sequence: TGCGCCAGCAGCTTAGGGTTAGGGGGTAGCTCCTACAATGAGCAGTGCTTC. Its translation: CASSLGLGGSSYNEQCF.

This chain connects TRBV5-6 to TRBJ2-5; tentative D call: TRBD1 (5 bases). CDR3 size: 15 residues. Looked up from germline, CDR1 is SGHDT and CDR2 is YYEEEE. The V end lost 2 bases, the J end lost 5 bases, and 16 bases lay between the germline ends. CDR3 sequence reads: CASSFLPRPGETQYF. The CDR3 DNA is TGTGCCAGCAGCTTCCTACCCCGTCCAGGGGAGACCCAGTACTTC.

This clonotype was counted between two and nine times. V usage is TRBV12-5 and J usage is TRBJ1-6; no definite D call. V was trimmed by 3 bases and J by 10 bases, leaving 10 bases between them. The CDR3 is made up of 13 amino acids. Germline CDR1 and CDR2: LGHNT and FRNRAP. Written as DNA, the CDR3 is TGTGCTAGTGGTTTTGGGGAGAACTCACCCCTCCACTTT. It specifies CASGFGENSPLHF.

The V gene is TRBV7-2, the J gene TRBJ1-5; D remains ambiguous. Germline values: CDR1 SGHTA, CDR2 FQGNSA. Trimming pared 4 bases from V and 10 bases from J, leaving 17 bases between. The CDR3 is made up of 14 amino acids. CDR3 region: CASSYNGGNQPQHF. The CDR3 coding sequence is TGTGCCAGCAGCTACAACGGTGGTAACCAACCCCAGCATTTT.

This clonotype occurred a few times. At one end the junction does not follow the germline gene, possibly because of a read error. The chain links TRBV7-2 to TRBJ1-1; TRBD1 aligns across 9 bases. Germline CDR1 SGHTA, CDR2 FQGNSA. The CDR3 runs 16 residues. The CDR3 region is CASSFPGQGGITEAFF. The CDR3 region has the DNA TGTGCCAGCAGCTTTCCGGGACAGGGAGGGATCACTGAGGCTTTCTTT.

CDR3 nucleotide sequence: TGCAGTGCTAGCACTAGAGCGGCATATGAGCAGTTCTTC. This sequence encodes CSASTRAAYEQFF. The gene calls are TRBV20-1 and TRBJ2-1, with D possibly TRBD2 on 5 matching bases. This CDR3 contains 13 residues. Germline V gene sequence: CDR1 DFQATT, CDR2 SNEGSKA (reference sequence). The V end was cut by 3 bases, the J end by 8 bases, with 14 bases between.

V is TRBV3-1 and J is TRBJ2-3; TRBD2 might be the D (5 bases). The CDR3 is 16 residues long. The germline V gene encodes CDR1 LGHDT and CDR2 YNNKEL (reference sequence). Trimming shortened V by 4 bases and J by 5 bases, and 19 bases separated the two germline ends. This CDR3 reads CASSPLTPGSGDTQYF. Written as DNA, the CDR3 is TGTGCCAGCAGCCCCCTTACGCCGGGATCGGGAGATACGCAGTATTTT.

The CDR3 region has the DNA TGTGCCAGCAGCTTCCCGAATCGGACAGGGAGCCGGGGCCAGCATTTT. Its translation: CASSFPNRTGSRGQHF. This chain joins TRBV21-1 and TRBJ1-5; TRBD1 reflects the table's D call only, with no check against the DNA. TRBV21-1 is a pseudogene segment. There are 16 residues in the CDR3.

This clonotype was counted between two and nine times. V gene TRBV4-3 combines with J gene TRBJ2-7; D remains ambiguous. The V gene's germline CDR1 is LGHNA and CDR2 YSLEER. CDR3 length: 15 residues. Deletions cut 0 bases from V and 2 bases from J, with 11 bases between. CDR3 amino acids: CASSQEAADPYEQYF. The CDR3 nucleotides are TGCGCCAGCAGCCAAGAGGCGGCGGACCCCTACGAGCAGTACTTC.

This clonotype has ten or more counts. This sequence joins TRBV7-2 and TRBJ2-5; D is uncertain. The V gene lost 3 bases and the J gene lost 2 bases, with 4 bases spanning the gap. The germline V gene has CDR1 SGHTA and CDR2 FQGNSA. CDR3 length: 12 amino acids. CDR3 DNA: TGTGCCAGCAGCTTTAATCAAGAGACCCAGTACTTC. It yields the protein CASSFNQETQYF.

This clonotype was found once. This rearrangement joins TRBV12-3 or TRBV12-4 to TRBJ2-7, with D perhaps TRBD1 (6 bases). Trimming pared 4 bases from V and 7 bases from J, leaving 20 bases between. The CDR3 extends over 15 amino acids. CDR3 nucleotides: TGTGCCAGCAGTTCATACAGGGTTGGCGCGCAGGAGCAGTACTTC. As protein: CASSSYRVGAQEQYF.

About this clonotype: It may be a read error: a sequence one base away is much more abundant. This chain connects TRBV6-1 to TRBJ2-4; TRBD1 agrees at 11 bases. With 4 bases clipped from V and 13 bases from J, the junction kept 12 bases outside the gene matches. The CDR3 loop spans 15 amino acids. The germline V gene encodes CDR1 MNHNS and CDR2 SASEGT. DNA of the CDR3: TGTGCCAGCAGTGCCGGGACAGGGGGTTACAATGAGCAGTACTTC. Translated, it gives CASSAGTGGYNEQYF.

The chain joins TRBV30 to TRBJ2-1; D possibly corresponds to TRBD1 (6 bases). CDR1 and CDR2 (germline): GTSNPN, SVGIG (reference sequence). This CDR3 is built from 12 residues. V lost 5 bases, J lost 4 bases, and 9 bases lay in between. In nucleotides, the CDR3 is TGTGCCTGGGGACAGATATACAATGAGCAGTTCTTC. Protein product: CAWGQIYNEQFF. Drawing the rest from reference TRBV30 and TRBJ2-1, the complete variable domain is SQTIHQWPATLVQPVGSPLSLECTVEGTSNPNLYWYRQAAGRGLQLLFYSVGIGQISSEVPQNLSASRPQDRQFILSSKKLLLSDSGFYLCAWGQIYNEQFFGPGTRLTVL.

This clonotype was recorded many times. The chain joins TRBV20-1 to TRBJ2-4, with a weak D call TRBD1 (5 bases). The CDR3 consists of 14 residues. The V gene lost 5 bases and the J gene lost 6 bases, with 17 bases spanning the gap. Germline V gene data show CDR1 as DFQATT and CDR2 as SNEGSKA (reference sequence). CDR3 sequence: CSAPVSREVNIQYF. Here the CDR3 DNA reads TGCAGTGCTCCCGTAAGCAGGGAAGTAAACATTCAGTACTTC.

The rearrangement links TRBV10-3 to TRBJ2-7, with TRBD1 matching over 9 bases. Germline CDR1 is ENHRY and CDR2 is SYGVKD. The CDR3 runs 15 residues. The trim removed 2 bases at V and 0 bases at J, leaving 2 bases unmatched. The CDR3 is CAISERTGASYEQYF. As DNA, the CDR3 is TGTGCCATCAGTGAGAGGACAGGGGCCTCCTACGAGCAGTACTTC.

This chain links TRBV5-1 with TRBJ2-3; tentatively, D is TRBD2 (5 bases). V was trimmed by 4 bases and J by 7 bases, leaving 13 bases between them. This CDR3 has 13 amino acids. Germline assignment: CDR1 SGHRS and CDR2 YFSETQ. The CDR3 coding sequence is TGCGCCAGCAGCCCGGACGACTACTATACGCAGTATTTT. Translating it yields CASSPDDYYTQYF.

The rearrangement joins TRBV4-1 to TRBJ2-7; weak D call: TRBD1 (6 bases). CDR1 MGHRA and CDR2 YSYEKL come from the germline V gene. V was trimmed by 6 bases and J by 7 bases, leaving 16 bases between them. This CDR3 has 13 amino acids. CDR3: CASRGTSYNEQYF. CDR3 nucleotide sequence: TGCGCCAGCAGAGGGACATCCTACAATGAGCAGTACTTC.

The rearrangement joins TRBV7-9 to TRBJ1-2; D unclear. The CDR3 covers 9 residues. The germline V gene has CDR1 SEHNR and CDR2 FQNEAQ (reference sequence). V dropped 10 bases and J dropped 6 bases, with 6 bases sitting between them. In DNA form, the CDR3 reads TGTGCCACCGGGAATGGCTACACCTTC. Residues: CATGNGYTF.

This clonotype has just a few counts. DNA for the CDR3: TGCAGCGTTTTAAGGGGGACAGAAGCTTTCTTT. This gives the protein CSVLRGTEAFF. The rearrangement uses TRBV29-1 and TRBJ1-1, with TRBD1 as a possible D gene (6 bases). The ends were cut back, 5 bases at V and 8 bases at J, with 12 bases in the middle. CDR3 length equals 11 residues. Germline CDR1 SQVTM, CDR2 ANQGSEA. Full variable domain (remainder filled in from reference TRBV29-1 and TRBJ1-1): SAVISQKPSRDICQRGTSLTIQCQVDSQVTMMFWYRQQPGQSLTLIATANQGSEATYESGFVIDKFPISRPNLTFSTLTVSNMSPEDSSIYLCSVLRGTEAFFGQGTRLTVV.

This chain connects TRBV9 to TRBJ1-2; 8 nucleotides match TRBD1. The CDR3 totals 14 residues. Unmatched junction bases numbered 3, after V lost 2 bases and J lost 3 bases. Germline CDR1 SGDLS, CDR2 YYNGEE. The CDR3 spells CASSVWTGHYGYTF. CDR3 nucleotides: TGTGCCAGCAGCGTTTGGACAGGGCACTATGGCTACACCTTC.

CDR3 residues: CATSRVFSEQYF. CDR3 nucleotide sequence: TGTGCCACCAGCAGAGTATTTTCCGAGCAGTACTTC. The V call is TRBV15, the J call TRBJ2-5; no reliable D call. The DNA end is a closer match to TRBJ2-7, so the J assignment may be wrong. The germline CDR1 and CDR2 sequences are LNHNV and YYDKDF (reference sequence). The CDR3 loop spans 12 amino acids.